This entry is about one TCR beta chain. Its target is not known. These data are taken from a study of CD8+CD57+ T cells in acquired aplastic anemia. Overall study: Average DNA yield from sorted CD4+ and CD8+ cells was around 3.2 ug. Among healthy donors, CD4+ cells averaged around 11 million reads. Study-wide results and limits: No significant difference in CD8+ Simpson's diversity was found between patients and controls. Researchers report that fewer than 30 CD8+ CDR3 sequences appeared in both patients and controls.

Genomic DNA, the template, was used for profiling of the TCR beta VDJ and CDR3. A single record per CDR3 protein comes from TCRdb applying MiXCR to the reads. The data show around 200,000 distinct CDR3 sequences, 61% seen once. Sequenced material: sorted CD4+, CD8+, or CD8+CD57+ T cells (not recorded which) from PBMCs. The receptor comes from a human donor in good health.

CDR3 DNA: TGCGCCAGCAGCTTGGACAGGGGGCAGAGGTACTATGGCTACACCTTC. This translates into CASSLDRGQRYYGYTF. This chain links TRBV5-1 with TRBJ1-2, with TRBD1 matching over 9 bases. This CDR3 is built from 16 residues. Germline V gives CDR1 SGHRS, CDR2 YFSETQ. J was trimmed by 3 bases and V by 0 bases; bases with no gene match: 6.